This T cell receptor (beta chain) appears in the sequencing data of a study of T cells in Graves' hyperthyroidism and ophthalmopathy. Study overall: Peripheral blood was obtained at initial diagnosis, preceding any treatment. The study's findings and limits: It was a median around 6 months before onset that the model predicted ophthalmopathy. Within blood appeared most thyroid clonotypes that had expanded above 0.001.

Each patient was aged 18 to 65 and had newly diagnosed hyperthyroidism of under 2 months' duration. This clonotype came up a few times. The target antigen is unknown. There were TCR beta CDR3 regions amplified from RNA transcripts. HTBI primers were the set used in a first-round RT-PCR of the TCR CDR3. TCRdb reanalysed the multiplex PCR reads using MiXCR and keeps one entry per CDR3 protein. The sample records approximately 700,000 distinct CDR3 sequences, about a sixth being singletons. Material: blood. The source of this sequence is a man younger than 30 with Graves' hyperthyroidism.

The DNA of the CDR3 is TGTGCCAGCAGCCTTTTACGGGAGTCTAACTATGGCTACACCTTC. Protein product: CASSLLRESNYGYTF. The chain has TRBV12-3 or TRBV12-4 and TRBJ1-2, with D uncertain. Trimming cost V 6 bases and J 0 bases, with 14 bases left between them. There are 15 residues in the CDR3.